Shown below are 20 T cell receptor beta chains from a single sample sequenced in a study of molecular identifiers for immune sequencing clone quantification. A single record per CDR3 protein comes from TCRdb applying MiXCR to the PCR reads. The table records about 320,000 distinct CDR3 sequences, about 21% of them present only once. Sequenced: naive CD8+ T cells from blood, with Jurkat cell RNA spiked in. Subset here: FACS-sorted CD8+CD4-CCR7+CD45RA+ naive T cells. These receptors all come from a human donor in good health. Some libraries in this study had Jurkat cell RNA spiked in.

There are many counts of this clonotype. The chain couples TRBV9 to TRBJ2-5; the D gene is possibly TRBD2 (5 bases). Per germline, CDR1 SGDLS and CDR2 YYNGEE. Deletions cut 3 bases from V and 9 bases from J, with 12 bases between. The CDR3 is 12 residues long. The CDR3 DNA is TGTGCCAGCAGCGCCGATGGCGGGCCCCAGTACTTC. Translating gives CASSADGGPQYF.

This clonotype has just one count. Sequence at one end of the junction differs from germline and may be a read error. The rearrangement uses TRBV27 and TRBJ2-5, with D uncertain. The germline V gene has CDR1 MNHEY and CDR2 SMNVEV (reference sequence). The CDR3 totals 14 residues. This chain's CDR3 is CDSSYMSAEETQYF. The CDR3 DNA sequence: TGTGACAGCAGTTATATGAGCGCCGAAGAGACCCAGTACTTC.

This clonotype was observed many times. The chain joins TRBV27 to TRBJ2-7, with D maybe TRBD2 (6 bases). V was shortened by 5 bases and J by 2 bases, with 13 bases between the two germline ends. Germline V lookup: CDR1 MNHEY, CDR2 SMNVEV (reference sequence). The CDR3 is 14 amino acids. The CDR3 DNA is TGTGCCAGCAGTCTCCGACTAGGCCCCTACGAGCAGTACTTC. This translates into CASSLRLGPYEQYF.

This clonotype was observed many times. This chain uses TRBV12-5 with TRBJ2-1; D ambiguous. V shed 3 bases and J shed 8 bases, with 8 bases lying between them. Germline CDR1 reads LGHNT; CDR2 reads FRNRAP. The CDR3 runs 12 residues. CDR3 nucleotide sequence: TGTGCTAGTGGTTTCACTATCTATGAGCAGTTCTTC. It codes for CASGFTIYEQFF.

J is TRBJ2-3 and V is TRBV14; TRBD2 aligns across 9 bases. The CDR3 length is 17 residues. Trimming at V came to 5 bases and at J to 0 bases, leaving 9 bases not matched to a gene. Germline values: CDR1 SGHDN, CDR2 FVKESK. For the CDR3, the DNA is TGTGCCAGCAGCGGGCGGATAGCGGGGGCCAGCACAGATACGCAGTATTTT. Translating it yields CASSGRIAGASTDTQYF.

The chain combines TRBV5-4 with TRBJ2-5; 7 nucleotides agree with TRBD1. J was trimmed by 1 base and V by 2 bases; bases with no gene match: 5. Germline CDR1 and CDR2: SGHNT and YYREEE (reference sequence). The CDR3 length is 15 residues. The CDR3 sequence is CASSFTGTAQETQYF. In nucleotides, the CDR3 is TGTGCCAGCAGCTTCACCGGGACAGCCCAAGAGACCCAGTACTTC.

This clonotype appeared many times. The chain employs TRBV6-6 and TRBJ2-5; tentatively, D is TRBD2 (5 bases). The CDR3 is 15 amino acids. Germline assignment: CDR1 MNHNY and CDR2 SVGAGI (reference sequence). Trimming cost V 2 bases and J 3 bases, with 13 bases left between them. In nucleotides, the CDR3 is TGTGCCAGCAGTTACCTGAGCGGTGGTGAAGAGACCCAGTACTTC. Its translation is CASSYLSGGEETQYF.

This clonotype has ten or more counts. This chain links TRBV12-3 or TRBV12-4 with TRBJ1-1; 9 nucleotides align to TRBD1. CDR3 length equals 16 residues. V lost 6 bases to trimming and J lost 1 base; unmatched junction nucleotides: 9. CDR3 nucleotides: TGTGCCAGCAGCCCCGGACAGGGGAACCGGAACACTGAAGCTTTCTTT. It translates to CASSPGQGNRNTEAFF.

A few counts support this clonotype. The chain couples TRBV20-1 to TRBJ2-1; 8 bases fit TRBD1. The CDR3 runs 14 residues. The germline V gene has CDR1 DFQATT and CDR2 SNEGSKA (reference sequence). Trimming at V came to 4 bases and at J to 7 bases, leaving 9 bases not matched to a gene. CDR3 coding DNA: TGCAGTGCTAAGGACAGGGAGGTATGGAATGAGCAGTTCTTC. Translation: CSAKDREVWNEQFF.

This clonotype appeared many times. The chain links TRBV5-1 to TRBJ1-1, with 12 bases matching TRBD1. With 2 bases clipped from V and 6 bases from J, the junction kept 5 bases outside the gene matches. Germline CDR1 reads SGHRS; CDR2 reads YFSETQ. This CDR3 has 15 residues. The CDR3 here is CASSFRGTGGSEAFF. The CDR3 DNA reads TGCGCCAGCAGCTTCCGCGGGACAGGGGGCTCTGAAGCTTTCTTT.

Remarks on this clonotype: An end of the junction differs from the germline gene, which may be a read error. This chain links TRBV4-3 with TRBJ2-1; weak D call: TRBD2 (6 bases). There are 17 residues in the CDR3. Germline CDR1 reads LGHNA; CDR2 reads YSLEER. The CDR3 sequence: CASSPGLVRSSYNEQSF. The CDR3 DNA reads as TGCGCCAGCAGCCCGGGACTGGTCCGGAGCTCCTACAATGAGCAGTCCTTC.

This clonotype has a count of ten or more. The chain carries TRBV7-9 and TRBJ2-3, with 7 bases that match TRBD2. This CDR3 has 17 residues. J lost 2 bases, V lost 5 bases, and 13 bases had no gene match. CDR1 and CDR2 from the germline V gene are SEHNR and FQNEAQ (reference sequence). Here the CDR3 reads CASSPDGTTLNTDTQYF. The DNA for the CDR3 is TGTGCCAGCAGCCCCGACGGGACTACTCTTAACACAGATACGCAGTATTTT. The entire variable domain, with the rest obtained from reference TRBV7-9 and TRBJ2-3, is as follows: DTGVSQNPRHKITKRGQNVTFRCDPISEHNRLYWYRQTLGQGPEFLTYFQNEAQLEKSRLLSDRFSAERPKGSFSTLEIQRTEQGDSAMYLCASSPDGTTLNTDTQYFGPGTRLTVL.

This clonotype occurred many times. This chain links TRBV7-9 with TRBJ2-3, with D perhaps given as TRBD1 or TRBD2 (5 bases each). This CDR3 has 15 amino acids. CDR1 is SEHNR, CDR2 FQNEAQ, per germline (reference sequence). The ends were cut back, 5 bases at V and 2 bases at J, with 14 bases in the middle. CDR3 protein: CASSASLGTTDTQYF. In nucleotides, the CDR3 is TGTGCCAGCAGCGCTAGCTTAGGGACCACAGATACGCAGTATTTT.

This chain links TRBV14 with TRBJ1-1; 10 bases align to TRBD1. The germline V gene has CDR1 SGHDN and CDR2 FVKESK. The CDR3 is 16 residues long. J gave up 5 bases and V 4 bases, and 10 bases lay outside the gene matches. The CDR3 sequence: CASSPRDRGRFTEAFF. The DNA of the CDR3 is TGTGCCAGCAGCCCCCGGGACAGGGGCCGGTTTACTGAAGCTTTCTTT.

This clonotype showed up many times. This chain joins TRBV5-1 and TRBJ1-1, with D tentatively TRBD1 (6 bases). The V end was cut by 4 bases, the J end by 8 bases, with 9 bases between. The CDR3 length is 11 residues. Germline assignment: CDR1 SGHRS and CDR2 YFSETQ. The CDR3 loop reads CASSAGQEAFF. Written as DNA, the CDR3 is TGCGCCAGCAGCGCAGGACAGGAAGCTTTCTTT.

Concerning this clonotype itself: One end of the junction does not line up with germline, which may come from a read error. The V gene is TRBV7-9, the J gene TRBJ2-3; D is uncertain. The CDR3 loop spans 13 amino acids. Germline loops: CDR1 SEHNR, CDR2 FQNEAQ (reference sequence). The CDR3 sequence is CACSFFGTDTQYF. As DNA, the CDR3 is TGTGCCTGCAGCTTCTTCGGCACAGATACGCAGTATTTT.

Of note for this clonotype: This sequence may be a read error, since a much larger clone differs from it by one base. The chain links TRBV11-2 to TRBJ1-5; D call uncertain. There are 13 residues in the CDR3. Per the germline V gene, CDR1 is SGHAT and CDR2 is FQNNGV. V lost 0 bases and J lost 5, with 5 bases in between. CDR3: CASSLEADQPQHF. The CDR3 DNA sequence: TGTGCCAGCAGCTTAGAAGCCGATCAGCCCCAGCATTTT.

This clonotype was found many times. CDR3 protein: CASSLTGTDGDTQYF. CDR3 sequence (DNA): TGTGCCAGCAGCTTAACCGGGACAGATGGAGATACGCAGTATTTT. The chain has TRBV7-8 and TRBJ2-3; TRBD1 agrees at 7 bases. V trimming: 2 bases; J trimming: 5 bases; junction bases outside the gene matches: 7. The CDR3 is 15 amino acids. Germline V gene data show CDR1 as SGHVS and CDR2 as FQNEAQ. Full variable domain (rest looked up from reference TRBV7-8 and TRBJ2-3): GAGVSQSPRYKVAKRGQDVALRCDPISGHVSLFWYQQALGQGPEFLTYFQNEAQLDKSGLPSDRFFAERPEGSVSTLKIQRTQQEDSAVYLCASSLTGTDGDTQYFGPGTRLTVL.

This clonotype appeared many times. The J gene is TRBJ2-7, the V gene TRBV6-5; 7 bases fit TRBD1. Germline CDR1 reads MNHEY; CDR2 reads SVGAGI. This CDR3 comprises 14 residues. Trimming removed 4 bases from V and 4 bases from J; junction bases left unmatched: 7. The CDR3 coding sequence is TGTGCCAGCAGTTTCCGGGACAGATGGTACGAGCAGTACTTC. Translation gives CASSFRDRWYEQYF.

A few counts support this clonotype. This may stem from a read error, because a much larger clone lies one nucleotide away. V is TRBV6-5 and J is TRBJ2-6; no clear D. Germline lookup yields CDR1 MNHEY and CDR2 SVGAGI. The V gene lost 2 bases and the J gene lost 4 bases, with 3 bases spanning the gap. The CDR3 runs to 13 residues. The CDR3 sequence is CASSYKGANVLTF. CDR3 DNA: TGTGCCAGCAGTTACAAAGGGGCCAACGTCCTGACTTTC.